The 4 T cell receptor beta chains in this list originate from one sample, sequenced in a study of cytomegalovirus exposure and HLA in healthy donors. Primers: 60 Vbeta forward and 13 Jbeta reverse. Only in-frame clones appear in the TCRdb table, and some are missing; sequencing was by immunoSEQ multiplex PCR. The sample consists of some 200,000 clones, 62% of them appearing once. The sequenced material came from PBMCs. The receptor source for this set is a man aged 40-55 years in good health and CMV-seronegative.

This clone was found a few times. The chain is built from TRBV4-3 and TRBJ1-5; 7 bases agree with TRBD1. J gave up 4 bases and V 1 base, and 4 bases lay outside the gene matches. CDR1 and CDR2 (germline): LGHNA, YSLEER. The CDR3 has 15 amino acids. CDR3 residues: CASSQGWDRNQPQHF. CDR3 nucleotide sequence: TGCGCCAGCAGCCAAGGTTGGGACAGAAATCAGCCCCAGCATTTT.

This clone was detected only once. The chain combines TRBV2 with TRBJ2-2, with 10 positions matching TRBD1. Unmatched junction bases numbered 11, after V lost 6 bases and J lost 10 bases. The CDR3 has 15 residues. The germline V gene encodes CDR1 SNHLY and CDR2 FYNNEI. The chain's CDR3 is CASRRDRGSPEELFF. The DNA for the CDR3 is TGTGCCAGCAGGAGGGACAGGGGCTCCCCGGAGGAGCTGTTTTTT.

The gene calls are TRBV18 and TRBJ1-6, with TRBD1 identical over 7 bases. Unmatched junction bases numbered 2, after V lost 5 bases and J lost 4 bases. Germline CDR1 reads KGHSH; CDR2 reads LQKENI. This CDR3 comprises 14 residues. CDR3: CASSRDSYNSPLHF. CDR3 in DNA: TGTGCCAGCTCAAGGGACAGTTATAATTCACCCCTCCACTTT.

The count of this clone is one. The CDR3 sequence is CASSQAAAGPLNYGYTF. CDR3 nucleotide sequence: TGTGCCAGCAGCCAAGCTGCGGCGGGGCCGCTTAACTATGGCTACACCTTC. The V call is TRBV4-2, the J call TRBJ1-2; D possibly corresponds to TRBD1 (5 bases). Germline CDR1 LGHNA, CDR2 YNFKEQ. The CDR3 covers 17 residues. Trimming cost V 1 base and J 1 base, with 16 bases left between them.